What follows are 3 T cell receptor beta chains derived from one specimen sequenced in a study of vaccination effects on CD4 cells after COVID-19 (dated by TCRdb to between 2021 and 2023). These receptors' targets are unknown. In the ViraFEST assay, PBMC were stimulated with viral peptide pools, and antigen-specific CD4+ T cell clonotypes were then identified by expansion using TCR sequencing. After around 11 days of culture, CD4+ T cells were isolated with the EasySep CD4+ T cell isolation kit. Library preparation was by the immunoSEQ multiplex PCR assay. Here the immuneACCESS table is served through TCRdb, limited to in-frame sequences with V and J called. Missing clones are a known gap in these copies; in checked studies unresolved V genes cover under half, and the rest lacks a known reason. Recorded for this sample are 50,000 to 75,000 clones; around 81% of them occurred a single time. The biggest ten clones account for about 2.5% of the sample.

This specimen was CD4+ T cells from PBMCs cultured with HCoV-229E spike peptides, taken before COVID-19 vaccination. According to the study, the label for this sample's cell subset or site signals: HCoV-229E spike overlapping peptide pool stimulation. The receptor set was obtained from a human donor who received a COVID-19 vaccine.

The V gene is TRBV28, the J gene TRBJ1-5, with D unclear. V lost 8 bases, J lost 3 bases, and 8 bases lay in between. CDR1 is MDHEN and CDR2 is SYDVKM in the germline V gene. There are 12 residues in the CDR3. CDR3 sequence: CASLRLNQPQHF. The CDR3 DNA reads TGTGCCAGCTTGAGGCTCAATCAGCCCCAGCATTTT. Supplemented by reference TRBV28 and TRBJ1-5, the full variable domain reads DVKVTQSSRYLVKRTGEKVFLECVQDMDHENMFWYRQDPGLGLRLIYFSYDVKMKEKGDIPEGYSVSREKKERFSLILESASTNQTSMYLCASLRLNQPQHFGDGTRLSIL.

The chain uses TRBV29-1 and TRBJ2-3; D unresolved. The CDR3 consists of 15 residues. From germline, CDR1 is SQVTM and CDR2 ANQGSEA. The V gene lost 3 bases and the J gene lost 2 bases, with 15 bases spanning the gap. Here the CDR3 DNA reads TGCAGCGTTGATTGGCGGAAAGAAACCACAGATACGCAGTATTTT. Its protein is CSVDWRKETTDTQYF.

V is TRBV12-5 and J is TRBJ2-1, with TRBD2 matching over 10 bases. The germline V gene has CDR1 LGHNT and CDR2 FRNRAP. This CDR3 is 14 amino acids long. Losses at the gene ends were 6 bases for V and 6 bases for J; bases not matched to a gene: 5. Written as DNA, the CDR3 is TGTGCTAGTGGGACTGAGCGGGGGGGCAATGAGCAGTTCTTC. This encodes CASGTERGGNEQFF.